This T cell receptor (beta chain) was recovered during a study of blood T cell repertoires in COVID-19. This clone has a single count. Method: immunoSEQ multiplex PCR; TCRdb's copy keeps in-frame clones and lacks some. The sample includes about 180,000 clones, approximately 90% of them seen just once. V lost 6 bases, J lost 11 bases, and 19 bases lay in between. The CDR3 is made up of 13 amino acids. The receptor comes from a woman in her twenties or thirties with acute or convalescent COVID-19. Sequencing used peripheral blood. The chain has TRBV12-3 or TRBV12-4 and TRBJ1-1; maybe TRBD1 (6 bases). As DNA, the CDR3 is TGTGCCAGCAGAATAGGACAGATGACATGGGCTTTCTTT. It translates to CASRIGQMTWAFF.